These 2 T cell receptor beta chains came from one sample sequenced in a study of blood T cell repertoires in COVID-19. Libraries were prepared by immunoSEQ multiplex PCR; TCRdb keeps only in-frame clonotypes and omits some of them. The sample carries 180,000 or so clones, approximately 90% recorded once. Sequenced sample: peripheral blood. The receptors were sampled from a man between 18 and 35 years old with acute or convalescent COVID-19.

This chain connects TRBV4-1 to TRBJ1-4; 10 bases fit TRBD1. Trimming took 1 base from V and 8 from J; bases not matched to a gene: 7. The CDR3 has 16 residues. Germline loops: CDR1 MGHRA, CDR2 YSYEKL. The CDR3 loop reads CASSQGSRDRGEKLFF. In DNA, the CDR3 is TGCGCCAGCAGCCAAGGATCCCGGGACAGGGGAGAAAAACTGTTTTTT.

V is TRBV6-2 or TRBV6-3 and J is TRBJ1-2; possibly TRBD1 for D (5 bases). Trimming shortened V by 5 bases and J by 2 bases, and 15 bases separated the two germline ends. The CDR3 has 15 amino acids. Germline V gene lookup returns CDR1 MNHEY and CDR2 SVGEGT. The CDR3 spells CASSKTLRVNYGYTF. DNA of the CDR3: TGTGCCAGCAGTAAAACTCTCAGGGTAAACTATGGCTACACCTTC.